This TCR beta chain appears in the sequencing data of a study of T cell repertoires in ileal Crohn's disease. At the level of the study: All patients had surgery for stricturing (around 61%) or penetrating (about 40%) disease. Findings of the study overall: Sorted CD8 T cells held more high-frequency clones than CD4. Compared with non-smokers, active smokers at surgery showed more clonal expansions.

A remark on this clone: Its target is unknown.

CDR1 is MDHEN and CDR2 is SYDVKM in the germline V gene. The V and J ends lost 5 bases and 3 bases, in that order; junction bases with no gene match: 7. The CDR3 consists of 15 residues. Clones were read by immunoSEQ multiplex PCR, and TCRdb kept only the in-frame ones, dropping some. This repertoire shows 11,000 to 15,000 clones, roughly 80% found once; its top ten account for 6.5%. This clonotype originated in an adult with Crohn's disease. Sequenced input: ileal tissue. This chain links TRBV28 with TRBJ2-7; 10 bases align to TRBD2. The chain's CDR3 is CASSPPSGGSYEQYF. The CDR3 nucleotides are TGTGCCAGCAGTCCTCCTAGCGGGGGAAGCTACGAGCAGTACTTC. Based on the CDR3 plus reference TRBV28 and TRBJ2-7, the full variable domain is DVKVTQSSRYLVKRTGEKVFLECVQDMDHENMFWYRQDPGLGLRLIYFSYDVKMKEKGDIPEGYSVSREKKERFSLILESASTNQTSMYLCASSPPSGGSYEQYFGPGTRLTVT.